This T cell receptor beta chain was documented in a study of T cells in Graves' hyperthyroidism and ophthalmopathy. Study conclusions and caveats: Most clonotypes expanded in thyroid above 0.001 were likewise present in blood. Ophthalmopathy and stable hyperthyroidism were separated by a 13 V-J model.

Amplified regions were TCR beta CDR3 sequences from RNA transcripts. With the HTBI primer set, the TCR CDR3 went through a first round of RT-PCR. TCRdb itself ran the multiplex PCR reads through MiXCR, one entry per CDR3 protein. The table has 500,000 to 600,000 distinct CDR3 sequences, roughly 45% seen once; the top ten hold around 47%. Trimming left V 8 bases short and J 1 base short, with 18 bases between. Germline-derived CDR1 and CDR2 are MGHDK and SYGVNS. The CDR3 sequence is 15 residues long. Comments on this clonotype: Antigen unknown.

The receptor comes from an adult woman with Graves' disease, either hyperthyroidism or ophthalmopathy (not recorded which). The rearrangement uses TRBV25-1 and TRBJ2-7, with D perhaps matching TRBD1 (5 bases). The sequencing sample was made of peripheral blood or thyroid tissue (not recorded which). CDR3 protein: CASSPQAGRSYEQYF. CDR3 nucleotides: TGTGCCAGCTCACCACAGGCCGGACGTTCCTACGAGCAGTACTTC.